This T cell receptor beta chain comes out of a study of response to subunit inactivated influenza vaccine. TCRdb reanalysed the RT-PCR reads using MiXCR and keeps one entry per CDR3 protein. The sample shows just under 550,000 distinct CDR3 sequences, approximately 24% of them seen only once. Separately, the same data were catalogued under a study of T cells expressing NK-cell markers. Per that paper: Scientists made TCR beta cDNA using 5'RACE template switching with UMIs. CD8+ T cells in over 5 donors included dominant NKG2C+ clonotypes at 1.0-7.0%.

The sequence came from a man over 45 who received an inactivated influenza vaccine. This specimen consisted of CD4+ T cells sorted from PBMCs, obtained roughly 12 days after vaccination.

The CDR3 nucleotides are TGTGCCAGCAGCCACCGGGTCCAAACCGGGGAGCTGTTTTTT. It codes for CASSHRVQTGELFF. The chain carries TRBV3-1 and TRBJ2-2; D gene ambiguous. With 3 bases removed from V and 5 bases from J, the gap between germline ends came to 10 bases. Germline-derived CDR1 and CDR2 are LGHDT and YNNKEL (reference sequence). The CDR3 has 14 amino acids.